Sequencing of this TCR beta chain was carried out in a study of glioma-infiltrating T cells. Study-level findings and limits: Above-expected tissue-blood divergence occurred in all gliomas, most in low-grade ones. CDR3 overlap between tissue and blood was very small.

Amplification of TCR alpha and beta CDR3 regions from RNA used iRepertoire nested multiplex PCR. For one-step reverse transcription and amplification, roughly 85-450 ng of tissue mRNA or PBMC total RNA was used. Each CDR3 protein gets one entry after TCRdb re-called the multiplex PCR reads with MiXCR. Counted here are about 210,000 distinct CDR3 sequences, 32% occurring once; the ten biggest clones make up roughly a fifth. At least ten counts were recorded for this clonotype. Its antigen is not identified. This TCR was sampled from a human donor with low-grade glioma or glioblastoma, undergoing nonglioma brain surgery, or in good health (not recorded which). The sequenced sample consisted of glioma tissue, nonneoplastic brain tissue, or PBMCs (not recorded which).

This CDR3 is CASSRAGVGGRNEQFF. CDR3 nucleotide sequence: TGTGCCAGCAGTCGAGCGGGAGTGGGGGGGAGGAATGAGCAGTTCTTC. V usage is TRBV6-2 or TRBV6-3 and J usage is TRBJ2-1, with TRBD2 matching 8 bases. CDR3 length: 16 residues. The ends lost 5 bases at V and 7 bases at J; junction bases unmatched: 13. CDR1 is MNHEY and CDR2 is SVGEGT in the germline V gene.